This T cell receptor (beta chain) was captured in a study of Ad26.COV2.S vaccination and SARS-CoV-2 variants listed by TCRdb under 2021. Notes on the research overall: Donors in the vaccine arm were drawn from COV1001, a phase I-IIa trial of Ad26.COV2.S in healthy adults that was multicentre, randomized, double-blind and placebo-controlled. Dosing of Ad26.COV2.S was intramuscular, at either 5x10^10 or 1x10^11 viral particles, delivered as one shot or as two shots spaced 56 days apart. TCRbeta repertoire sequencing was used to assess the specificity and breadth of SARS-CoV-2-reactive T cell receptors after Ad26.COV2.S vaccination. The TCR-sequenced set comprised around 30 samples: around 20 Ad26.COV2.S vaccine recipients, 5 placebo recipients and 8 SARS-CoV-2 convalescent individuals. Participants in the trial were split at random into five groups of five each, receiving low-dose or high-dose Ad26.COV2.S once or twice, or else placebo on both occasions. Blinding of investigators to trial group allocation was maintained during experiments and outcome assessment.

The sample's treatment or condition, from its label and the paper: roughly 18 received Ad26.COV2.S at low or high dose, single or two shots; several received placebo; per-sample allocation not given. Repertoires of vaccine and placebo recipients were sequenced from samples collected on day 63 after the first injection. In Cohort 1b, more than 20 adults aged 18-55 years were enrolled at a single site in Boston, USA, between 29 July and 7 August 2020. Ad26.COV2.S was a replication-incompetent adenovirus type 26 vector that expressed a prefusion-stabilized SARS-CoV-2 spike protein derived from the original Wuhan strain. Of note for this clone: It lacks a known antigen. No much larger clone exists at a distance of one base, and base qualities are not known.

For this chain, trimming is 7 bases at the V end and 7 bases at the J end, and the number of junction bases without a gene match is 3. The CDR3 spans 13 residues, from the cysteine through the phenylalanine. The CDR3 DNA has 39 bases and is translated from base 1. The immunoSEQ Assay was the method used to sequence TCRbeta CDR3 regions. After extraction, genomic DNA underwent amplification by bias-controlled multiplex PCR, followed by high-throughput sequencing. On the authors' methods: To quantify the absolute abundance of each unique TCRbeta CDR3 region, sequences were collapsed and filtered. T cell fraction was estimated by normalization of TCRbeta template counts to usable DNA, with usable DNA being measured through amplification of reference genes present in all nucleated cells. Repertoire TCRs were annotated as SARS-CoV-2-specific by exact matching of V gene, CDR3 amino acid sequence and J gene to a known reactive TCR set. MIRA supplied the reference SARS-CoV-2 TCR set, which was filtered for enrichment in COVID-19-positive ImmuneCODE repertoires so that public or cross-reactive TCRs were removed. Using the MIRA antigens, annotated TCRs were further analysed by specific ORF or by position within an ORF. Breadth was defined as the number of annotated unique rearrangements divided by the total number of unique productive rearrangements, and depth was defined as the summed frequency of the annotated unique rearrangements. TCR breadth was compared between groups using two-sided Wilcoxon rank-sum tests. This immuneACCESS table, as held by TCRdb, lists in-frame sequences with V and J called but not all clones. Of the missing ones, under half trace to an unresolved V gene in checked studies; the others have no known cause. That table furnishes V, J and clone size, whereas the DNA furnished D and trimming. The sample table contains hundreds of thousands of clones; only one count was recorded for 80% to 90% of them. The ten largest clonotypes hold roughly a tenth of the sample.

Points the paper makes about the study in general: Comparing responses between vaccine doses or regimens was not something the study was powered to do. According to the authors, total T cell responses may have been underestimated by the TCR breadth and depth analyses. Vaccine and placebo recipients had comparable non-spike TCR breadth, which fits with the vaccine containing only spike. After vaccination, substantial breadth of spike-specific CD8+ and CD4+ T cell responses was reported. Ad26.COV2.S recipients had higher spike-specific TCR breadth than placebo recipients (P = 0.0014).

The chain is made from TRBV12-3 or TRBV12-4 and TRBJ2-1; 11 middle bases align to TRBD2. The specimen was peripheral blood, collected in a trial of Ad26.COV2.S vaccine versus placebo. The sequence came from a person between 18 and 60 years old who received the Ad26.COV2.S COVID-19 vaccine or a placebo. The CDR3 region reads CASNVAGGNEQFF. The DNA sequence is TGTGCCAGCAATGTAGCGGGGGGGAATGAGCAGTTCTTC.